One and the same sample provided the 14 T cell receptor beta chains below, sequenced in a study of blood T cell repertoires in COVID-19. The data were produced by immunoSEQ multiplex PCR, yet TCRdb's version contains in-frame clones alone and is incomplete. Among under 250,000 clones listed, roughly 86% were seen once. Material: peripheral blood. These receptors were taken from a woman aged 55-75 years who had recovered from COVID-19.

This sequence joins TRBV6-6 and TRBJ1-1; 9 bases are shared with TRBD1. Germline values: CDR1 MNHNY, CDR2 SVGAGI (reference sequence). V lost 5 bases, J lost 3 bases, and 7 bases stayed unmatched. The CDR3 contains 15 residues. The CDR3 is CASSIGQGWDTEAFF. DNA of the CDR3: TGTGCCAGCAGTATTGGACAGGGGTGGGACACTGAAGCTTTCTTT.

The chain is built from TRBV11-3 and TRBJ2-3; TRBD2 is a possible D gene (5 bases). Per germline, CDR1 SGHNT and CDR2 YENEEA. This CDR3 is built from 14 residues. Trimming stripped 3 bases from V and 2 bases from J, with 9 bases between. CDR3 sequence reads: CASSLDSVTDTQYF. CDR3 nucleotides: TGTGCCAGCAGCTTGGACTCCGTCACAGATACGCAGTATTTT.

This clone was counted a single time. The chain recombines TRBV28 with TRBJ1-1, with D possibly being TRBD1 (6 bases). The CDR3 is 14 amino acids. CDR1 and CDR2 (germline): MDHEN, SYDVKM. Trimming removed 7 bases at V and 4 bases at J, with 16 bases between. The CDR3 is CASTTGWVGTEAFF. DNA for the CDR3: TGTGCCAGCACCACAGGGTGGGTGGGCACTGAAGCTTTCTTT.

In its sample, this clone was seen a few times. J is TRBJ2-7 and V is TRBV28, with 9 positions matching TRBD1. CDR3 length: 16 amino acids. Germline V gene data show CDR1 as MDHEN and CDR2 as SYDVKM. V was clipped by 6 bases and J by 6 bases; unmatched bases: 15. The CDR3 sequence is CASSPPSGTGKSEQYF. The CDR3 DNA sequence: TGTGCCAGCAGCCCTCCTTCCGGGACAGGGAAATCCGAGCAGTACTTC. Full variable domain (remainder filled in from reference TRBV28 and TRBJ2-7): DVKVTQSSRYLVKRTGEKVFLECVQDMDHENMFWYRQDPGLGLRLIYFSYDVKMKEKGDIPEGYSVSREKKERFSLILESASTNQTSMYLCASSPPSGTGKSEQYFGPGTRLTVT.

The chain combines TRBV18 with TRBJ1-6; D possibly corresponds to TRBD1 (6 bases). The CDR3 loop spans 11 amino acids. CDR1 is KGHSH, CDR2 LQKENI, per germline. Trimming cost V 6 bases and J 17 bases, with 14 bases left between them. Written as DNA, the CDR3 is TGTGCCAGCTCGTCAGGGGCGGTCTTCCACTTT. This translates into CASSSGAVFHF. Together with reference TRBV18 and TRBJ1-6, the CDR3 gives the full variable domain: NAGVMQNPRHLVRRRGQEARLRCSPMKGHSHVYWYRQLPEEGLKFMVYLQKENIIDESGMPKERFSAEFPKEGPSILRIQQVVRGDSAAYFCASSSGAVFHFGNGTRLTVT.

This clone came up once. The J gene is TRBJ2-5, the V gene TRBV9; TRBD2 aligns across 7 bases. V gave up 0 bases and J gave up 1 base; unmatched junction bases: 6. Per germline, CDR1 SGDLS and CDR2 YYNGEE. This CDR3 has 16 residues. CDR3 in amino acids: CASSVGLAGLQETQYF. CDR3 nucleotide sequence: TGTGCCAGCAGCGTAGGATTAGCGGGCCTCCAAGAGACCCAGTACTTC.

The chain recombines TRBV9 with TRBJ2-5; 7 positions match TRBD2. Germline trimming cut 3 bases from V and 1 base from J; bases unmatched to any gene: 9. The germline V gene encodes CDR1 SGDLS and CDR2 YYNGEE. CDR3 length: 16 amino acids. The chain's CDR3 is CASSGTVGGTQETQYF. CDR3 sequence (DNA): TGTGCCAGCAGCGGCACAGTCGGGGGGACCCAAGAGACCCAGTACTTC.

This clone has only one observation. The chain uses TRBV4-3 and TRBJ2-7; TRBD2 aligns across 7 bases. Germline CDR1 LGHNA, CDR2 YSLEER. This CDR3 has 14 amino acids. Unmatched junction bases numbered 8, after V lost 6 bases and J lost 3 bases. CDR3 in amino acids: CASSRRGGGYEQYF. The CDR3 bases are TGCGCCAGCAGTCGCCGTGGCGGGGGCTACGAGCAGTACTTC.

The chain uses TRBV7-3 and TRBJ2-5, with TRBD1 matching 7 bases. CDR3 length: 14 amino acids. Germline CDR1 is SGHTA and CDR2 is FQGTGA. Trimming cost V 5 bases and J 1 base; bases outside gene matches: 4. The CDR3, as DNA: TGTGCCAGCAGCCCCGGACAGGCCCAAGAGACCCAGTACTTC. It encodes CASSPGQAQETQYF.

The DNA of the CDR3 is TGTGCCAGCAGCTTAGGACGGGGTGATACGCAGTATTTT. It is translated as CASSLGRGDTQYF. V gene TRBV11-2 combines with J gene TRBJ2-3; maybe TRBD2 (5 bases). The CDR3 covers 13 residues. Germline loops: CDR1 SGHAT, CDR2 FQNNGV. Trimming cost V 1 base and J 6 bases, with 8 bases left between them.

The chain combines TRBV11-2 with TRBJ2-7; TRBD2 matches 9 bases. Per the germline V gene, CDR1 is SGHAT and CDR2 is FQNNGV. The CDR3 covers 14 residues. With 5 bases clipped from V and 4 bases from J, the junction kept 6 bases outside the gene matches. CDR3 bases: TGTGCCAGCAGCAGTAGCGGGGGCCGATACGAGCAGTACTTC. It specifies CASSSSGGRYEQYF.

This rearrangement joins TRBV7-8 to TRBJ2-5; 8 positions match TRBD1. Germline CDR1 and CDR2: SGHVS and FQNEAQ. This CDR3 spans 14 amino acids. V dropped 4 bases and J dropped 3; count of bases not matched to a gene: 4. This CDR3 reads CASSSRTGKETQYF. The CDR3 region has the DNA TGTGCCAGCAGCTCGAGGACAGGGAAAGAGACCCAGTACTTC.

The rearrangement uses TRBV27 and TRBJ2-2; TRBD2 agrees at 9 bases. Germline V gene data show CDR1 as MNHEY and CDR2 as SMNVEV (reference sequence). The CDR3 length is 16 residues. V was clipped by 3 bases and J by 6 bases; unmatched bases: 8. CDR3 sequence reads: CASSFFRSGGPGELFF. The CDR3 DNA reads TGTGCCAGCAGTTTCTTCAGAAGCGGGGGGCCCGGGGAGCTGTTTTTT.

The V call is TRBV9, the J call TRBJ1-1, with a tentative D call TRBD1 (5 bases). V was trimmed by 4 bases and J by 5 bases, leaving 15 bases between them. This CDR3 has 14 residues. Looked up from germline, CDR1 is SGDLS and CDR2 is YYNGEE. As DNA, the CDR3 is TGTGCCAGCAGCTTCGCAGGGAGGGATACTGAAGCTTTCTTT. This translates into CASSFAGRDTEAFF.